One sample yielded the 26 T cell receptor beta chains listed below, sequenced in a study of blood T cell repertoires in COVID-19. Some clones are missing from TCRdb's copy, which holds only in-frame ones; the method was immunoSEQ multiplex PCR. The sample contains more than 85,000 clones, around 81% of which appear only once. Sequenced input: peripheral blood. The receptors here all came from a man in his fifties or sixties with acute or convalescent COVID-19.

The rearrangement joins TRBV7-6 to TRBJ1-2; the D gene is possibly TRBD1 (6 bases). V gave up 4 bases and J gave up 8 bases, with 14 bases separating them. This CDR3 has 13 residues. CDR1 is SGHVS and CDR2 is FNYEAQ in the germline V gene. DNA for the CDR3: TGTGCCAGCAGCTCCCTGGGGGCAGGGGGCTACACCTTC. This encodes CASSSLGAGGYTF. The full variable domain, its missing parts supplied by reference TRBV7-6 and TRBJ1-2, is GAGVSQSPRYKVTKRGQDVALRCDPISGHVSLYWYRQALGQGPEFLTYFNYEAQQDKSGLPNDRFSAERPEGSISTLTIQRTEQRDSAMYRCASSSLGAGGYTFGSGTRLTVV.

The rearrangement uses TRBV7-6 and TRBJ2-3; TRBD1 matches 8 bases. With 10 bases clipped from V and 1 base from J, the junction kept 19 bases outside the gene matches. This CDR3 region has 18 residues. The germline gives CDR1 SGHVS, CDR2 FNYEAQ. The CDR3 reads CATQGAGTALWGTDTQYF. CDR3 DNA sequence: TGTGCCACCCAGGGGGCCGGGACGGCCTTATGGGGCACAGATACGCAGTATTTT.

The chain couples TRBV9 to TRBJ1-3, with D possibly being TRBD1 (5 bases). CDR3 size: 19 residues. Trimming stripped 0 bases from V and 4 bases from J, with 23 bases between. The germline V gene encodes CDR1 SGDLS and CDR2 YYNGEE. CDR3 region: CASSVAGGERRTFGNTIYF. CDR3 nucleotides: TGTGCCAGCAGCGTAGCGGGGGGGGAACGAAGGACTTTCGGAAACACCATATATTTT. Full variable domain (remainder filled in from reference TRBV9 and TRBJ1-3): DSGVTQTPKHLITATGQRVTLRCSPRSGDLSVYWYQQSLDQGLQFLIQYYNGEERAKGNILERFSAQQFPDLHSELNLSSLELGDSALYFCASSVAGGERRTFGNTIYFGEGSWLTVV.

The J gene is TRBJ1-1, the V gene TRBV5-6; D remains unclear. Deletions cut 5 bases from V and 6 bases from J, with 17 bases between. Germline CDR1 SGHDT, CDR2 YYEEEE. The CDR3 has 14 amino acids. This chain's CDR3 is CASRNVNLGAEAFF. The CDR3 DNA reads TGTGCCAGCAGGAACGTGAACCTTGGAGCTGAAGCTTTCTTT.

Here the CDR3 reads CSVTGLSSYNEQFF. The CDR3 bases are TGCAGCGTGACAGGGCTCAGCTCCTACAATGAGCAGTTCTTC. This chain joins TRBV29-1 and TRBJ2-1; 7 bases line up with TRBD1. The length of the CDR3 is 14 residues. Germline trimming cut 6 bases from V and 0 bases from J; bases unmatched to any gene: 5. Germline CDR1 SQVTM, CDR2 ANQGSEA.

The chain employs TRBV4-1 and TRBJ2-5; TRBD1 matches at 8 bases. Looked up from germline, CDR1 is MGHRA and CDR2 is YSYEKL. The CDR3 totals 15 residues. Unmatched junction bases numbered 3, after V lost 1 base and J lost 2 bases. The CDR3 DNA follows: TGCGCCAGCAGCCAAGTCAGGGGGCTGCAAGAGACCCAGTACTTC. Protein sequence: CASSQVRGLQETQYF.

This chain connects TRBV5-5 to TRBJ1-4; possible D gene TRBD1, 6 bases. The germline CDR1 and CDR2 sequences are SGHKS and YYEKEE (reference sequence). Trimming shortened V by 2 bases and J by 10 bases, and 18 bases separated the two germline ends. The CDR3 contains 15 residues. CDR3 nucleotide sequence: TGTGCCAGCAGCTTCCCATCGGGACACGGTGGAAAACTGTTTTTT. Its protein is CASSFPSGHGGKLFF.

The chain employs TRBV6-5 and TRBJ1-1; D not certain. Deletions cut 6 bases from V and 5 bases from J, with 10 bases between. The CDR3 consists of 12 residues. The V gene's germline CDR1 is MNHEY and CDR2 SVGAGI. This chain's CDR3 is CASRRTGTEAFF. As DNA, the CDR3 is TGTGCCAGCAGACGCACGGGGACTGAAGCTTTCTTT.

This clone came up a few times. The chain joins TRBV7-2 to TRBJ2-1, with a possible D match to TRBD1 (6 bases). The CDR3 consists of 14 residues. Per germline, CDR1 SGHTA and CDR2 FQGNSA. V lost 6 bases, J lost 1 base, and 10 bases lay in between. The CDR3 DNA reads as TGTGCCAGCAGTGCAGGACAGTCCTACAATGAGCAGTTCTTC. Translating it yields CASSAGQSYNEQFF.

This rearrangement joins TRBV2 to TRBJ2-1; D possibly corresponds to TRBD2 (5 bases). V was trimmed by 3 bases and J by 9 bases, leaving 15 bases between them. This CDR3 region has 14 residues. Germline loops: CDR1 SNHLY, CDR2 FYNNEI. The CDR3 spells CASSDGILAGEQFF. In DNA form, the CDR3 reads TGTGCCAGCAGTGATGGGATTCTAGCTGGTGAGCAGTTCTTC.

The chain joins TRBV11-3 to TRBJ2-5; D unresolved. The CDR3 has 11 residues. From germline, CDR1 is SGHNT and CDR2 YENEEA. V dropped 4 bases and J dropped 5 bases, with 5 bases sitting between them. The CDR3: CASSSGETQYF. The DNA for the CDR3 is TGTGCCAGCAGCTCCGGGGAGACCCAGTACTTC.

This rearrangement joins TRBV27 to TRBJ1-5; D is ambiguous. CDR3 length equals 13 residues. Trimming removed 3 bases from V and 4 bases from J, with 7 bases in between. CDR1 MNHEY and CDR2 SMNVEV come from the germline V gene (reference sequence). The chain's CDR3 is CASSLTGNQPQHF. CDR3 bases: TGTGCCAGCAGTTTGACGGGGAATCAGCCCCAGCATTTT.

The sample holds one count of this clone. The V and J genes are TRBV5-1 and TRBJ2-2; D might be TRBD2 (6 bases). From germline, CDR1 is SGHRS and CDR2 YFSETQ. The CDR3 extends over 14 amino acids. Trimming shortened V by 2 bases and J by 6 bases, and 11 bases separated the two germline ends. CDR3 sequence: CASSFGGRAGELFF. CDR3 coding DNA: TGCGCCAGCAGCTTCGGAGGGAGAGCCGGGGAGCTGTTTTTT.

The chain employs TRBV2 and TRBJ1-1; D may be TRBD1 (6 bases). The CDR3 has 15 amino acids. V lost 6 bases, J lost 1 base, and 15 bases lay in between. Germline loops: CDR1 SNHLY, CDR2 FYNNEI. The CDR3 is CASRDLRGGNTEAFF. The CDR3 DNA follows: TGTGCCAGCAGGGATTTGAGGGGGGGGAACACTGAAGCTTTCTTT.

The J gene is TRBJ1-3, the V gene TRBV15, with D unclear. Trimming took 1 base from V and 2 from J, leaving 9 bases between them. The CDR3 runs 15 residues. From germline, CDR1 is LNHNV and CDR2 YYDKDF (reference sequence). The CDR3 loop is CATSRVSPPGNTIYF. The CDR3 region has the DNA TGTGCCACCAGCAGAGTAAGCCCGCCTGGAAACACCATATATTTT.

This clone was detected once. This chain links TRBV11-2 with TRBJ1-1; the D is unclear. CDR1 and CDR2 from the germline V gene are SGHAT and FQNNGV. This CDR3 is 14 amino acids long. The ends were cut back, 3 bases at V and 4 bases at J, with 12 bases in the middle. The CDR3, as DNA: TGTGCCAGCAGCTTGACCCGGGGAGGCACTGAAGCTTTCTTT. It is translated as CASSLTRGGTEAFF.

The chain carries TRBV10-3 and TRBJ2-1; 10 positions agree with TRBD2. CDR1 ENHRY and CDR2 SYGVKD come from the germline V gene. Germline trimming cut 6 bases from V and 6 bases from J; bases unmatched to any gene: 8. The CDR3 runs 15 residues. The CDR3 DNA sequence: TGTGCCATCAGGCCAGCGGGAGGGTCAGGCAATGAGCAGTTCTTC. Protein product: CAIRPAGGSGNEQFF.

The J gene is TRBJ2-1, the V gene TRBV5-1, with 9 bases aligning to TRBD2. V shed 4 bases, J shed 8 bases, and the junction held 13 bases outside the gene matches. The length of the CDR3 is 16 residues. The V gene's germline CDR1 is SGHRS and CDR2 YFSETQ. This CDR3 is CASSMGGGGTGHEQFF. Written as DNA, the CDR3 is TGCGCCAGCAGCATGGGCGGGGGGGGGACTGGGCATGAGCAGTTCTTC. Together with reference TRBV5-1 and TRBJ2-1, the CDR3 gives the full variable domain: KAGVTQTPRYLIKTRGQQVTLSCSPISGHRSVSWYQQTPGQGLQFLFEYFSETQRNKGNFPGRFSGRQFSNSRSEMNVSTLELGDSALYLCASSMGGGGTGHEQFFGPGTRLTVL.

The chain joins TRBV5-4 to TRBJ1-2; D is possibly TRBD1 (5 bases). Germline V CDR1 and CDR2: SGHNT, YYREEE (reference sequence). The CDR3 has 12 residues. V lost 4 bases and J 8 bases, leaving 12 bases between the germline ends. The CDR3 DNA reads TGTGCCAGCAGCCGTGACAGTTACGGCTACACCTTC. It is translated as CASSRDSYGYTF.

This chain links TRBV15 with TRBJ1-1, with a weak D call TRBD1 (5 bases). CDR3 length: 15 amino acids. V lost 0 bases and J lost 4, with 12 bases in between. CDR1 is LNHNV and CDR2 is YYDKDF in the germline V gene (reference sequence). The CDR3 sequence is CATSRDPRGGTEAFF. CDR3 nucleotides: TGTGCCACCAGCAGAGATCCCCGCGGGGGCACTGAAGCTTTCTTT.

The chain links TRBV9 to TRBJ1-6; 7 bases agree with TRBD1. CDR3 size: 15 residues. V was pared by 5 bases and J by 5 bases, with 7 bases of the junction left unmatched. Germline V gene lookup returns CDR1 SGDLS and CDR2 YYNGEE. The CDR3 protein is CASSFTGVDNSPLHF. The CDR3 coding sequence is TGTGCCAGCAGTTTTACAGGGGTGGATAATTCACCCCTCCACTTT.

The rearrangement uses TRBV6-2 or TRBV6-3 and TRBJ1-1; D not resolved. CDR3 size: 13 residues. V dropped 4 bases and J dropped 5 bases, with 11 bases sitting between them. The germline V gene has CDR1 MNHEY and CDR2 SVGEGT. The DNA for the CDR3 is TGTGCCAGCAGTTTACTTCCACGGACTGAAGCTTTCTTT. Translation gives CASSLLPRTEAFF.

The V call is TRBV24-1, the J call TRBJ2-1; 7 nucleotides align to TRBD2. CDR3 length: 14 residues. V dropped 2 bases and J dropped 3; count of bases not matched to a gene: 0. Germline CDR1 reads KGHDR; CDR2 reads SFDVKD. Here the CDR3 reads CATSDSSGYNEQFF. Written as DNA, the CDR3 is TGTGCCACCAGTGATTCTAGCGGCTACAATGAGCAGTTCTTC.

This clone was seen once. The chain carries TRBV7-2 and TRBJ2-1; D is perhaps TRBD2 (6 bases). The CDR3 runs to 15 residues. Trimming cost V 1 base and J 4 bases, with 11 bases left between them. From germline, CDR1 is SGHTA and CDR2 FQGNSA. The CDR3 DNA follows: TGTGCCAGCAGCTTAGGGGGCGGACTATACAATGAGCAGTTCTTC. Protein product: CASSLGGGLYNEQFF.

The chain recombines TRBV6-2 or TRBV6-3 with TRBJ2-6; 7 bases agree with TRBD1. In germline, CDR1 is MNHEY, CDR2 SVGEGT. With V trimmed by 2 bases and J by 4 bases, 5 bases remained unmatched. This CDR3 contains 16 residues. The CDR3 reads CASSYGTEPGANVLTF. CDR3 DNA: TGTGCCAGCAGTTACGGGACAGAACCCGGGGCCAACGTCCTGACTTTC.

CDR3 bases: TGTGCCAGCAGCCCACCCGGGGCCTACAATGAGCAGTTCTTC. This sequence encodes CASSPPGAYNEQFF. This chain connects TRBV7-2 to TRBJ2-1; tentative D call: TRBD2 (5 bases). V was shortened by 5 bases and J by 2 bases, with 10 bases between the two germline ends. The CDR3 contains 14 residues. Germline loops: CDR1 SGHTA, CDR2 FQGNSA. The whole variable domain, filled in from reference TRBV7-2 and TRBJ2-1, reads GAGVSQSPSNKVTEKGKDVELRCDPISGHTALYWYRQSLGQGLEFLIYFQGNSAPDKSGLPSDRFSAERTGGSVSTLTIQRTQQEDSAVYLCASSPPGAYNEQFFGPGTRLTVL.